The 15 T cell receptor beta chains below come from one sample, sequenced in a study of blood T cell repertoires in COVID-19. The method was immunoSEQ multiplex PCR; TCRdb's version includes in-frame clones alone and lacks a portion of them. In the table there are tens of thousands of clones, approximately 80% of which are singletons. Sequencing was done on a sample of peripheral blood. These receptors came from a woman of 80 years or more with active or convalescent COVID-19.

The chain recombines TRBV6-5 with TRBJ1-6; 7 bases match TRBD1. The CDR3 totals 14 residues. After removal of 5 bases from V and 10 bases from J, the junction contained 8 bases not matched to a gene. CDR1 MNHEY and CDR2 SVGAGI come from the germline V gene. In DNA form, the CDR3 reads TGTGCCAGCAGTCGGACAGGACCTGAATCACCCCTCCACTTT. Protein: CASSRTGPESPLHF.

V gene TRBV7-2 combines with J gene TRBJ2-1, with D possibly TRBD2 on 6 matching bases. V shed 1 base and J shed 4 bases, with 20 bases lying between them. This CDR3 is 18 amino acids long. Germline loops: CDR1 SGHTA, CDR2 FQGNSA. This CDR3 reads CASSLGGWRGDRYNEQFF. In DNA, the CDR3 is TGTGCCAGCAGCTTAGGAGGGTGGCGGGGCGATAGGTACAATGAGCAGTTCTTC.

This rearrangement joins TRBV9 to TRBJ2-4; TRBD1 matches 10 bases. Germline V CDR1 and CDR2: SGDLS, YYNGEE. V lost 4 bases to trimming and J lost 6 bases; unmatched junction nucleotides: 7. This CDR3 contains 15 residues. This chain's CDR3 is CASSPTRDRGNIQYF. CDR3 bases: TGTGCCAGCAGCCCCACCCGGGACAGGGGAAACATTCAGTACTTC.

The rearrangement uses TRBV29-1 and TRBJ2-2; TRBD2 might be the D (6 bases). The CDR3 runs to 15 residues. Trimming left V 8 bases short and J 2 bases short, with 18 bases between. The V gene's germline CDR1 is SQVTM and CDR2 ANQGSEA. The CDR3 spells CSCQGSGANTGELFF. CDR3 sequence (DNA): TGCAGCTGCCAGGGTAGCGGAGCCAACACCGGGGAGCTGTTTTTT.

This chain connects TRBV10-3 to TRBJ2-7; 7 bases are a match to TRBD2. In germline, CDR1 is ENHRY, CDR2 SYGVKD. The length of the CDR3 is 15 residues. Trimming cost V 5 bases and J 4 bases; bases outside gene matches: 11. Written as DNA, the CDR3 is TGTGCCATCAGTCCTAACTCCGGGAGGAGATACGAGCAGTACTTC. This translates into CAISPNSGRRYEQYF.

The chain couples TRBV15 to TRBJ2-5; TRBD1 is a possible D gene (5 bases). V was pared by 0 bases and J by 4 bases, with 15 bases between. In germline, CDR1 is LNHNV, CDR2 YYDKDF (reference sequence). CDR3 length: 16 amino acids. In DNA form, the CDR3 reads TGTGCCACCAGCAGAGATTGGGGCGATACGGGAGAGACCCAGTACTTC. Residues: CATSRDWGDTGETQYF.

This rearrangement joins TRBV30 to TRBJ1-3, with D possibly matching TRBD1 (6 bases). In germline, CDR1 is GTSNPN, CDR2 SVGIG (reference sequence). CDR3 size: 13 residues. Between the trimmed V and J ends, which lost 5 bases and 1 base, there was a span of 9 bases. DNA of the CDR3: TGTGCCTGGGGACAGATTTCTGGAAACACCATATATTTT. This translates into CAWGQISGNTIYF.

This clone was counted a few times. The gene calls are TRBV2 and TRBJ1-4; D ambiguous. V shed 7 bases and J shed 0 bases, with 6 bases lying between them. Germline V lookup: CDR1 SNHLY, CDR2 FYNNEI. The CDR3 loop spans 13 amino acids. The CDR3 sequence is CASIRATNEKLFF. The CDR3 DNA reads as TGTGCCAGCATCCGTGCAACTAATGAAAAACTGTTTTTT.

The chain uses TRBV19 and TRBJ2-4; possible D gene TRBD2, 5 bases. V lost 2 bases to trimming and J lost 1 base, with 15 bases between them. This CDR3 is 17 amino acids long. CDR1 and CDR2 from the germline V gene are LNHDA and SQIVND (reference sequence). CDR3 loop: CASSIWVPKRAKNIQYF. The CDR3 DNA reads TGTGCCAGTAGTATATGGGTCCCCAAGCGGGCCAAAAACATTCAGTACTTC.

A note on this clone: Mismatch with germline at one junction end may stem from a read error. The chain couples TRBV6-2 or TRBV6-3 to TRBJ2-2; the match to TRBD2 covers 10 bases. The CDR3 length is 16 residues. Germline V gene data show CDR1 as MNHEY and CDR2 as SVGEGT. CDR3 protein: CASSQRLAGNSGELFF. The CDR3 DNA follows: TGTGCCAGCAGTCAAAGACTAGCGGGCAACAGCGGGGAGCTGTTTTTT.

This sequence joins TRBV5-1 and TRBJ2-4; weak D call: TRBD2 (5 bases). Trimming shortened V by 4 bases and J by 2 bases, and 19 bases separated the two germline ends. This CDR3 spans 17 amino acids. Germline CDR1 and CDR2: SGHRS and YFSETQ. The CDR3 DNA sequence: TGCGCCAGCAGCGATGGACGGGGAGTGGTCTCCAAAAACATTCAGTACTTC. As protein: CASSDGRGVVSKNIQYF.

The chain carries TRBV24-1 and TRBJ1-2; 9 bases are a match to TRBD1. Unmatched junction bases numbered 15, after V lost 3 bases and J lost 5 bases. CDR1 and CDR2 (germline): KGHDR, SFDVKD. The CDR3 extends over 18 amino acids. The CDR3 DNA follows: TGTGCCACCAGTGATACTAGCCCGGGACAGGGTTCTTGGTATGGCTACACCTTC. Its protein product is CATSDTSPGQGSWYGYTF.

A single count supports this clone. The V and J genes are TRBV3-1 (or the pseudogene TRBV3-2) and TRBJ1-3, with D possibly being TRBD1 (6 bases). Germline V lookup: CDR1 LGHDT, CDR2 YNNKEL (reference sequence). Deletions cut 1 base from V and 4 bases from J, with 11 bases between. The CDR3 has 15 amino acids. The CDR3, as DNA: TGTGCCAGCAGCCAAGTACAGGGTCTCGGAAACACCATATATTTT. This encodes CASSQVQGLGNTIYF.

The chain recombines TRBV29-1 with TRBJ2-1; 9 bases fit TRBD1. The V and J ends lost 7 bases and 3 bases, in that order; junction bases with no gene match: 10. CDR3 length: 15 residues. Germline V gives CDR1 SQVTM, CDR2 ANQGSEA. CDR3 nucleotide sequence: TGCAGCGCCCTGGACAGGGGAGGGTTCTACAATGAGCAGTTCTTC. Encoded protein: CSALDRGGFYNEQFF.

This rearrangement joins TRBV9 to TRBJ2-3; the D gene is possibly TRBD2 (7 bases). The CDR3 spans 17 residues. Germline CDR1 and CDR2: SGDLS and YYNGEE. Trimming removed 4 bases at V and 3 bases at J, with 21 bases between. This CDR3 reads CASSPRGGGAKTDTQYF. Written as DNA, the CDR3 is TGTGCCAGCAGCCCACGCGGTGGGGGGGCAAAGACAGATACGCAGTATTTT.